This TCR beta chain was profiled in a study of cytomegalovirus exposure and HLA in healthy donors. Study-wide points: Earlier findings revealed that most TCR beta V segments proved productive either about 90% or about 30% of the time. In a later analysis, TCR beta V- and J-gene trimming was associated with a missense DCLRE1C variant.

Concerning this clone: As yet, its antigen is unknown.

PCR primers comprised 60 Vbeta and 13 Jbeta primers. The assay was immunoSEQ multiplex PCR, and TCRdb's table has in-frame clones only and misses some. Of about 140,000 clones detected, roughly 75% appear once; the ten largest clones hold almost 7%. Germline values: CDR1 PRHDT, CDR2 FYEKMQ (reference sequence). The V gene lost 5 bases and the J gene lost 3 bases, with 23 bases spanning the gap. CDR3 length: 17 residues. This TCR was recovered from a man in his forties or fifties in good health and CMV-seropositive. The sample was PBMCs. J is TRBJ2-7 and V is TRBV13, with D possibly being TRBD2 (6 bases). The DNA of the CDR3 is TGTGCCAGCAGCCCCCTGCCCGGTTCGTTCGGGAGCTACGAGCAGTACTTC. It specifies CASSPLPGSFGSYEQYF.